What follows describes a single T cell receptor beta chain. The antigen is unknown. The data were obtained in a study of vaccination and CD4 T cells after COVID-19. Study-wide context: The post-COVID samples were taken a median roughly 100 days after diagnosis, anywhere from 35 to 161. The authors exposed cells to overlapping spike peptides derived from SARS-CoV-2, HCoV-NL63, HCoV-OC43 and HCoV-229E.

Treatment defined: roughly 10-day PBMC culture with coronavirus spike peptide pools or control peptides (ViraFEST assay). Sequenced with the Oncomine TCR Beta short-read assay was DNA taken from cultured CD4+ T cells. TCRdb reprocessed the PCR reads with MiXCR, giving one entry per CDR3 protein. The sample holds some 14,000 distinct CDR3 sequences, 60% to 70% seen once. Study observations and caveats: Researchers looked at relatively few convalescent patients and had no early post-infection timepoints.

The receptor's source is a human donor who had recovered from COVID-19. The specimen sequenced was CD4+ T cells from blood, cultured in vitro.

The CDR3 DNA sequence: TGTGCCAGCAGCCGCAGGGGTCCCTATAATTCACCCCTCCACTTT. This sequence encodes CASSRRGPYNSPLHF. This chain connects TRBV5-5 to TRBJ1-6; TRBD1 is a possible D gene (6 bases). Germline CDR1 SGHKS, CDR2 YYEKEE (reference sequence). The length of the CDR3 is 15 residues. V was pared by 4 bases and J by 2 bases, with 10 bases between.